These 13 T cell receptor beta chains originate from one sample sequenced in a study of T cell clonality in common variable immunodeficiency. Sequenced by immunoSEQ multiplex PCR; TCRdb stores in-frame clones only, minus some. There are 15,000 to 25,000 clones in the sample, none observed a single time. Which antigens these TCRs recognize remains unknown. General study findings and limits: Common variable immunodeficiency TCR beta sequences reportedly had fewer deletions and N-nucleotide insertions.

The specimen sequenced was peripheral blood mononuclear cells. These receptors were taken from a human donor with common variable immunodeficiency.

This clone came up many times. The read ends 3 residues before the CDR3 terminus; that terminus is restored from the germline J gene. The chain has TRBV2 and TRBJ2-7; weak D call: TRBD1 (5 bases). Germline assignment: CDR1 SNHLY and CDR2 FYNNEI. CDR3 length: 14 amino acids. The germline V and J ends were trimmed by 5 bases and 1 base, with 12 bases remaining between them. The chain's CDR3 is CASSLDQGSYEQYF. CDR3 DNA (partial): TGTGCCAGCAGTCTAGACCAGGGATCCTACGAG.

This clone has ten or more counts. The read comes to an end 3 residues before the CDR3 does, leaving the germline J gene to fill in the end. The chain carries TRBV30 and TRBJ1-1; 7 bases agree with TRBD1. After removal of 7 bases from V and 5 bases from J, the junction contained 10 bases not matched to a gene. CDR1 and CDR2 from the germline V gene are GTSNPN and SVGIG (reference sequence). CDR3 length: 13 amino acids. The CDR3 sequence: CALYRGSRTEAFF. The covered CDR3 bases are TGTGCCTTATACAGGGGTTCAAGGACTGAA.

There are many counts of this clone. The read gets to within 3 residues of the CDR3 end, and the germline J gene fills in the rest. The chain has TRBV27 and TRBJ1-4; D perhaps matches TRBD1 (5 bases). The CDR3 is 15 residues long. The germline CDR1 and CDR2 sequences are MNHEY and SMNVEV (reference sequence). V was clipped by 6 bases and J by 2 bases, with 13 bases between them. The CDR3 spells CASRRAGGTNEKLFF. The sequenced part of the CDR3 DNA is TGTGCCAGCAGACGTGCTGGGGGGACTAATGAAAAA.

This clone is medium-sized (0.01 to 0.1%) within its sample. The missing CDR3 end, 3 residues past where the read stops, is filled in from the germline J gene. This chain links TRBV5-1 with TRBJ1-1; D may be TRBD1 (6 bases). V lost 4 bases to trimming and J lost 3 bases, with 10 bases between them. The CDR3 is made up of 13 amino acids. The V gene's germline CDR1 is SGHRS and CDR2 YFSETQ. CDR3 protein: CASSRGSDTEAFF. The part of the CDR3 DNA that was read is TGCGCCAGCAGCAGGGGGTCTGACACTGAA.

This clone was observed at least ten times. The read ends 3 residues shy of where the CDR3 ends; the end is completed using the germline J gene. V and J are TRBV13 and TRBJ1-2, with 9 positions matching TRBD1. The CDR3 sequence is 14 residues long. V lost 5 bases, J lost 2 bases, and 3 bases stayed unmatched. In germline, CDR1 is PRHDT, CDR2 FYEKMQ (reference sequence). CDR3: CASSEGTGNYGYTF. CDR3 bases read: TGTGCCAGCAGCGAAGGGACAGGGAACTATGGC.

Turning to this clone: The read terminates 3 residues ahead of where the CDR3 ends, so the germline J gene completes it. The chain employs TRBV19 and TRBJ2-7, with D possibly matching TRBD1 (6 bases). Trimming pared 8 bases from V and 6 bases from J, leaving 17 bases between. The CDR3 is made up of 13 amino acids. The V gene's germline CDR1 is LNHDA and CDR2 SQIVND (reference sequence). The CDR3 bases that were read are TGTGCCAGTCCCAACACCCGAGGGGGCGAG. As protein: CASPNTRGGE. The full CDR3 protein is CASPNTRGGEQYF.

This clone was detected many times. The read is 3 residues too short to cover the CDR3 end, so that end is filled in from the germline J gene. This chain connects TRBV20-1 to TRBJ2-3, with 8 positions matching TRBD2. The CDR3 is made up of 13 amino acids. The ends lost 3 bases at V and 6 bases at J; junction bases unmatched: 5. Germline CDR1 is DFQATT and CDR2 is SNEGSKA (reference sequence). CDR3 DNA, as far as it was read: TGCAGTGCTAGCGGGACTAGTGGTGATACG. The encoded protein is CSASGTSGDT. The whole CDR3 protein is CSASGTSGDTQYF.

To note about this clone: The read finishes 3 residues shy of the CDR3 end, and the germline J gene is used to complete it. The V and J genes are TRBV5-1 and TRBJ1-1; no reliable D call. Germline V gives CDR1 SGHRS, CDR2 YFSETQ. The CDR3 is 15 amino acids. The germline V and J ends were trimmed by 0 bases and 0 bases, with 9 bases remaining between them. CDR3 DNA (partial): TGCGCCAGCAGCTTGGTGGGCAATATGAACACTGAA. The encoded protein is CASSLVGNMNTE. The CDR3 in full is CASSLVGNMNTEAFF.

In its sample, this clone is medium-sized. The read finishes 3 residues shy of the CDR3 end, and the germline J gene is used to complete it. The chain is built from TRBV7-2 and TRBJ2-7, with 9 bases lining up with TRBD1. V shed 4 bases, J shed 3 bases, and the junction held 7 bases outside the gene matches. Germline loops: CDR1 SGHTA, CDR2 FQGNSA. The CDR3 is 15 residues long. The CDR3 bases that were read are TGTGCCAGCAGCTCCTTGCGGGACAGGGTCTACGAG. It codes for CASSSLRDRVYE. Given in full, the CDR3 is CASSSLRDRVYEQYF.

There are a few counts of this clone. With the read ending 3 residues before the CDR3 end, the germline J gene is used to fill in that end. This chain connects TRBV7-2 to TRBJ2-5, with 9 bases that match TRBD1. The CDR3 spans 15 residues. Trimming removed 5 bases from V and 3 bases from J; junction bases left unmatched: 7. Germline loops: CDR1 SGHTA, CDR2 FQGNSA. The CDR3 loop reads CASSPAGQGKETQYF. The covered CDR3 bases are TGTGCCAGCAGCCCCGCCGGACAGGGGAAAGAGACC. The variable domain in full, completed from reference TRBV7-2 and TRBJ2-5, reads GAGVSQSPSNKVTEKGKDVELRCDPISGHTALYWYRQSLGQGLEFLIYFQGNSAPDKSGLPSDRFSAERTGGSVSTLTIQRTQQEDSAVYLCASSPAGQGKETQYFGPGTRLLVL.

This clone was seen many times. The read gets to within 3 residues of the CDR3 end, and the germline J gene fills in the rest. The chain recombines TRBV20-1 with TRBJ2-7; 7 bases align to TRBD2. CDR1 and CDR2 from the germline V gene are DFQATT and SNEGSKA (reference sequence). This CDR3 has 13 residues. V trimming: 3 bases; J trimming: 3 bases; junction bases outside the gene matches: 5. Partial CDR3 DNA: TGCAGTGCTAGGGGAGCGGGACTCTACGAG. Its protein product is CSARGAGLYE. The full CDR3 sequence reads CSARGAGLYEQYF.

This clone has a handful of counts. A much bigger clone sits one base away, suggesting this may be a read error. The read ends 3 residues early relative to the CDR3; the germline J gene fills the gap. The sample has other DNA sequences that encode this CDR3 too. The chain combines TRBV11-2 with TRBJ1-4; perhaps TRBD1 as D (6 bases). The V gene lost 1 base and the J gene lost 5 bases, with 11 bases spanning the gap. In germline, CDR1 is SGHAT, CDR2 FQNNGV. The CDR3 totals 15 residues. This chain's CDR3 is CASSLGTGTNEKLFF. CDR3 DNA, as far as it was read: TGTGCCAGCAGCTTAGGGACGGGGACAAATGAAAAA.

This clone was detected many times. The sequence runs out 3 residues before the end of the CDR3; the remainder is reconstructed from the germline J gene. V gene TRBV2 combines with J gene TRBJ2-5, with D possibly TRBD2 on 6 matching bases. The CDR3 runs to 12 residues. Trimming stripped 6 bases from V and 4 bases from J, with 9 bases between. Germline V gene lookup returns CDR1 SNHLY and CDR2 FYNNEI. Incomplete CDR3 DNA: TGTGCCAGCAGCGGGAGCGGAGAGACC. Its translation: CASSGSGET. The entire CDR3 protein reads CASSGSGETQYF. The variable domain in full, with the rest retrieved from reference TRBV2 and TRBJ2-5, is EPEVTQTPSHQVTQMGQEVILRCVPISNHLYFYWYRQILGQKVEFLVSFYNNEISEKSEIFDDQFSVERPDGSNFTLKIRSTKLEDSAMYFCASSGSGETQYFGPGTRLLVL.